The clone carrying this T cell receptor beta chain was detected a few times. One junction end disagrees with the germline gene, perhaps due to a read error. Methods used by the authors: Estimated nucleated cell counts came from reference gene primer amplification. Clones were sequenced by immunoSEQ multiplex PCR, and TCRdb holds only the in-frame ones, with some missing. The D gene and trimming were derived from the DNA, and the V and J assignments and clone size from that table. This sample yields about 170,000 clones, of which about nine tenths are seen a single time; around a quarter belongs to the top ten. The data originate from a study of blood T cell repertoires in COVID-19. Study summary: T cells, B-cell-depleted T cells, or PBMCs provided the cDNA or gDNA that served as material.

CDR1 and CDR2 from the germline V gene are GTSNPN and SVGIG (reference sequence). The CDR3 runs to 18 residues. The sequence was collected from a man in his 60s with acute or convalescent COVID-19. This chain joins TRBV30 and TRBJ1-6, with 11 nucleotides matching TRBD1. Sequencing used peripheral blood. CDR3 DNA: TGTGCCTGGAGTGCCAGGACAGGGGGCACCTCCTCTAATTCACCCCTCCACTTT. This translates into CAWSARTGGTSSNSPLHF.